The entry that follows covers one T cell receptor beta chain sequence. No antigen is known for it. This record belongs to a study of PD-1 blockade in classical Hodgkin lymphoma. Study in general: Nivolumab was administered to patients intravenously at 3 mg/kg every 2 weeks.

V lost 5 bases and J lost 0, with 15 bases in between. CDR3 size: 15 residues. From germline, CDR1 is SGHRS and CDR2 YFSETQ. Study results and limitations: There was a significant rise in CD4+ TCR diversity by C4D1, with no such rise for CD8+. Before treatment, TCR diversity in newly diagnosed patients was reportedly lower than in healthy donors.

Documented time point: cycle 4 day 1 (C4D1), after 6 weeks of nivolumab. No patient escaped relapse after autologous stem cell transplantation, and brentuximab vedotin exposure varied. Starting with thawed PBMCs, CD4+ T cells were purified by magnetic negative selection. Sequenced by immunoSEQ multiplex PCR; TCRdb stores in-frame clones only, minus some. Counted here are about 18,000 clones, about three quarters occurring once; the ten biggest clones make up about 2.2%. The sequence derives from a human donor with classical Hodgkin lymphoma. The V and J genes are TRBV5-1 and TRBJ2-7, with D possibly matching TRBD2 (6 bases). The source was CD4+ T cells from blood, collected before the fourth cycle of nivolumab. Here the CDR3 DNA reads TGCGCCAGCAGTCACGGGACTTCGGACTCCTACGAGCAGTACTTC. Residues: CASSHGTSDSYEQYF.